The rows below give T cell receptor beta chains drawn from one sample of a study of T-cell memory formation after mild COVID-19. TCRdb re-called the 5' RACE reads through MiXCR, storing one row per CDR3 protein. The sample has under 200,000 distinct CDR3 sequences; 10% to 15% are singletons. The specimen sequenced was PBMCs or a T cell subset sorted from them (not recorded which). The receptors were gathered from a man aged 18 to 35 who had mild COVID-19 (a few samples of this study predate the infection). Cell type and time point are not known. The conserved cysteine and the conserved F or W are not part of the CDR3 here.

v_call: TRBV20-1; cdr3_aa: SARDSGGPQETQY
v_call: TRBV6-8; cdr3_aa: ASLPPGQGSGYT
v_call: TRBV6-6; cdr3_aa: ASSYPVGGTQY
v_call: TRBV29-1; cdr3_aa: SVRGFTEAF
v_call: TRBV24-1; cdr3_aa: ATGSRVDEQF
v_call: TRBV29-1; cdr3_aa: SVERVNEKLF
v_call: TRBV12-3/TRBV12-4; cdr3_aa: ASSRGTGWNEEQY
v_call: TRBV5-1; cdr3_aa: ASSSPGEKLF
v_call: TRBV7-2; cdr3_aa: ASSIRSSGGVGETQY
v_call: TRBV5-1; cdr3_aa: ASSLSQPQQETQY
v_call: TRBV20-1; cdr3_aa: SATRTSGGLHIQY
v_call: TRBV20-1; cdr3_aa: SAYRGDTQY
v_call: TRBV20-1; cdr3_aa: SAGRLAGLQETQY
v_call: TRBV10-3; cdr3_aa: AISKNLGAYEQY
v_call: TRBV7-2; cdr3_aa: ASSFGGGATDTQY
v_call: TRBV11-3; cdr3_aa: ASSLDQGGSVNTGELF
v_call: TRBV12-3/TRBV12-4; cdr3_aa: ASSPTRPPLH